The 19 T cell receptor beta chains presented below share a single source sample, sequenced in a study of T-cell memory formation after mild COVID-19. TCRdb independently ran MiXCR on the 5' RACE reads; one entry per CDR3 protein. Seen here are a few hundred thousand distinct CDR3 sequences, approximately 15% observed once, and the top ten hold 20% to 25%. Sequences were obtained from PBMCs or a T cell subset sorted from them (not recorded which). These receptors were taken from a man younger than 35 who had mild COVID-19 (a few samples of this study predate the infection). Cell type and time point are not known.

This clonotype was observed at least ten times. J is TRBJ1-2 and V is TRBV3-1; D is unresolved. The CDR3 totals 14 residues. V shed 0 bases and J shed 8 bases, with 13 bases lying between them. In germline, CDR1 is LGHDT, CDR2 YNNKEL (reference sequence). Written as DNA, the CDR3 is TGTGCCAGCAGCCAAGACAGTCTTTATAGCGGCTACACCTTC. This encodes CASSQDSLYSGYTF. Together with reference TRBV3-1 and TRBJ1-2, the CDR3 gives the full variable domain: DTAVSQTPKYLVTQMGNDKSIKCEQNLGHDTMYWYKQDSKKFLKIMFSYNNKELIINETVPNRFSPKSPDKAHLNLHINSLELGDSAVYFCASSQDSLYSGYTFGSGTRLTVV.

The V gene is TRBV7-3, the J gene TRBJ2-3; possibly TRBD1 or TRBD2 for D (5 bases each). Germline V lookup: CDR1 SGHTA, CDR2 FQGTGA. V was cut by 2 bases and J by 6 bases, with 15 bases left in between. This CDR3 region has 15 residues. In DNA, the CDR3 is TGTGCCAGCAGCTTAGGTTCCCGGGGCGGCGATACGCAGTATTTT. Amino acids: CASSLGSRGGDTQYF.

This clonotype was recorded a few times. This rearrangement joins TRBV20-1 to TRBJ2-2; D is perhaps TRBD2 (5 bases). The ends were cut back, 0 bases at V and 3 bases at J, with 17 bases in the middle. Germline V CDR1 and CDR2: DFQATT, SNEGSKA (reference sequence). The CDR3 consists of 17 residues. CDR3 protein: CSARDIATDSYTGELFF. In nucleotides, the CDR3 is TGCAGTGCTAGAGATATCGCGACGGACTCGTACACCGGGGAGCTGTTTTTT.

This chain joins TRBV10-2 and TRBJ1-6, with D maybe TRBD1 (5 bases). Germline V gene lookup returns CDR1 WSHSY and CDR2 SAAADI. This CDR3 is built from 15 residues. The V end was cut by 6 bases, the J end by 6 bases, with 15 bases between. Written as DNA, the CDR3 is TGCGCCAGCAGGTCGGGACTAGGGAGTAATTCACCCCTCCACTTT. This sequence encodes CASRSGLGSNSPLHF.

This chain links TRBV27 with TRBJ2-3; the D gene could be TRBD1 or TRBD2 (5 bases each). In germline, CDR1 is MNHEY, CDR2 SMNVEV (reference sequence). Trimming took 3 bases from V and 4 from J, leaving 8 bases between them. The CDR3 is 13 amino acids. CDR3 residues: CASSFMGADTQYF. CDR3 sequence (DNA): TGTGCCAGCAGTTTCATGGGGGCAGATACGCAGTATTTT.

This clonotype came up a few times. V gene TRBV7-2 combines with J gene TRBJ2-2; D not certain. The CDR3 has 15 amino acids. From germline, CDR1 is SGHTA and CDR2 FQGNSA. V was clipped by 5 bases and J by 3 bases, with 13 bases between them. CDR3 in amino acids: CASSLVAWDTGELFF. The CDR3 DNA reads as TGTGCCAGCAGCCTTGTAGCATGGGACACCGGGGAGCTGTTTTTT.

The chain joins TRBV30 to TRBJ2-7; 7 nucleotides agree with TRBD1. CDR3 length: 15 residues. Trimming at V came to 2 bases and at J to 1 base, leaving 8 bases not matched to a gene. The V gene's germline CDR1 is GTSNPN and CDR2 SVGIG (reference sequence). The CDR3: CAWSIGGVPSYEQYF. DNA of the CDR3: TGTGCCTGGAGTATAGGGGGCGTCCCATCCTACGAGCAGTACTTC. Full variable domain (rest looked up from reference TRBV30 and TRBJ2-7): SQTIHQWPATLVQPVGSPLSLECTVEGTSNPNLYWYRQAAGRGLQLLFYSVGIGQISSEVPQNLSASRPQDRQFILSSKKLLLSDSGFYLCAWSIGGVPSYEQYFGPGTRLTVT.

The genes are TRBV7-6 and TRBJ2-3; D is possibly TRBD2 (5 bases). Trimming stripped 2 bases from V and 5 bases from J, with 11 bases between. Germline V gene sequence: CDR1 SGHVS, CDR2 FNYEAQ. The CDR3 length is 14 residues. The CDR3 loop reads CASSLIHEGDTQYF. The DNA for the CDR3 is TGTGCCAGCAGCTTAATTCATGAGGGAGATACGCAGTATTTT.

This clonotype occurred a few times. V gene TRBV18 combines with J gene TRBJ2-7; 10 nucleotides line up with TRBD2. The junction had 2 bases not matched to a gene; V was cut back by 1 base and J by 5 bases. The germline V gene has CDR1 KGHSH and CDR2 LQKENI. The CDR3 spans 14 residues. The CDR3 coding sequence is TGTGCCAGCTCACCACTAGCGGGGGGCAACGAGCAGTACTTC. Protein: CASSPLAGGNEQYF.

This clonotype was detected a few times. V usage is TRBV9 and J usage is TRBJ2-3; D unclear. Per germline, CDR1 SGDLS and CDR2 YYNGEE. V lost 6 bases to trimming and J lost 2 bases, with 10 bases between them. The CDR3 runs to 13 residues. The DNA of the CDR3 is TGTGCCAGCACCCGGGCCCTCACAGATACGCAGTATTTT. Translated: CASTRALTDTQYF.

The chain joins TRBV11-1 to TRBJ2-3; TRBD1 agrees at 7 bases. CDR1 is SGHAT and CDR2 is FQDESV in the germline V gene (reference sequence). Trimming at V came to 5 bases and at J to 1 base, leaving 9 bases not matched to a gene. The CDR3 is made up of 16 amino acids. CDR3 DNA sequence: TGTGCCAGCAGCGGCTACGGACAGGCTCGCACAGATACGCAGTATTTT. As protein: CASSGYGQARTDTQYF. Drawing the rest from reference TRBV11-1 and TRBJ2-3, the complete variable domain is EAEVAQSPRYKITEKSQAVAFWCDPISGHATLYWYRQILGQGPELLVQFQDESVVDDSQLPKDRFSAERLKGVDSTLKIQPAELGDSAMYLCASSGYGQARTDTQYFGPGTRLTVL.

A few counts support this clonotype. The J gene is TRBJ1-6, the V gene TRBV9, with 7 nucleotides matching TRBD1. V dropped 0 bases and J dropped 6; count of bases not matched to a gene: 3. The CDR3 runs 15 residues. Germline CDR1 SGDLS, CDR2 YYNGEE. As DNA, the CDR3 is TGTGCCAGCAGCGTAGACGCAGGGGGTAATTCACCCCTCCACTTT. The encoded protein is CASSVDAGGNSPLHF.

In this sample, this clonotype turned up a few times. The chain joins TRBV14 to TRBJ2-1, with a tentative D call TRBD1 (5 bases). CDR3 length: 16 residues. V lost 6 bases and J lost 0, with 15 bases in between. Germline V gene data show CDR1 as SGHDN and CDR2 as FVKESK. CDR3: CASSQYRLSSYNEQFF. As DNA, the CDR3 is TGTGCCAGCAGTCAATACAGGCTGAGCTCCTACAATGAGCAGTTCTTC.

This clonotype was observed a handful of times. The chain combines TRBV5-1 with TRBJ2-3; TRBD2 matches 10 bases. Germline trimming cut 3 bases from V and 5 bases from J; bases unmatched to any gene: 6. This CDR3 is built from 15 residues. Germline-derived CDR1 and CDR2 are SGHRS and YFSETQ. The CDR3 reads CASSSSLAGGDTQYF. In DNA form, the CDR3 reads TGCGCCAGCAGCTCCTCTTTAGCGGGGGGAGATACGCAGTATTTT. The full variable domain, in which reference TRBV5-1 and TRBJ2-3 provide the parts outside the CDR3, is KAGVTQTPRYLIKTRGQQVTLSCSPISGHRSVSWYQQTPGQGLQFLFEYFSETQRNKGNFPGRFSGRQFSNSRSEMNVSTLELGDSALYLCASSSSLAGGDTQYFGPGTRLTVL.

The chain employs TRBV5-1 and TRBJ1-1, with TRBD1 identical over 7 bases. CDR3 length: 15 amino acids. The trim removed 3 bases at V and 0 bases at J, leaving 5 bases unmatched. Germline lookup yields CDR1 SGHRS and CDR2 YFSETQ. CDR3 sequence: CASSSGTEMNTEAFF. The CDR3 DNA reads TGCGCCAGCAGCTCGGGGACAGAAATGAACACTGAAGCTTTCTTT.

This clonotype was counted between two and nine times. V usage is TRBV20-1 and J usage is TRBJ2-3; 9 nucleotides match TRBD2. The CDR3 runs to 13 residues. Germline values: CDR1 DFQATT, CDR2 SNEGSKA (reference sequence). The J segment lost 2 bases and the V segment lost 5 bases, leaving 2 bases of the junction unmatched. CDR3 bases: TGCAGTGCTCTAGCGGGGTTCACAGATACGCAGTATTTT. Amino acids: CSALAGFTDTQYF.

This clonotype occurred a few times. The rearrangement uses TRBV28 and TRBJ1-4; TRBD1 agrees at 7 bases. This CDR3 comprises 15 residues. The germline V gene encodes CDR1 MDHEN and CDR2 SYDVKM. V gave up 7 bases and J gave up 3 bases; unmatched junction bases: 8. CDR3 bases: TGTGCCAGCACCCTAACCGGGACAGCTAATGAAAAACTGTTTTTT. It translates to CASTLTGTANEKLFF.

The CDR3 sequence: CASSLRRGGTDTQYF. The CDR3 DNA reads TGTGCCAGCAGCTTACGGCGGGGGGGCACAGATACGCAGTATTTT. V and J are TRBV7-9 and TRBJ2-3; 8 bases match TRBD2. The ends lost 2 bases at V and 1 base at J; junction bases unmatched: 2. Germline V CDR1 and CDR2: SEHNR, FQNEAQ (reference sequence). This CDR3 comprises 15 residues.

The J gene is TRBJ2-6, the V gene TRBV5-1; 8 nucleotides line up with TRBD2. The CDR3 loop spans 18 amino acids. V lost 4 bases, J lost 0 bases, and 9 bases stayed unmatched. Per the germline V gene, CDR1 is SGHRS and CDR2 is YFSETQ. Here the CDR3 reads CASSPLVAGFSGANVLTF. DNA for the CDR3: TGCGCCAGCAGCCCTCTGGTAGCGGGGTTCTCTGGGGCCAACGTCCTGACTTTC.